Here is one T cell receptor (beta chain) with its context. The sample comes from a study of cytomegalovirus exposure and HLA in healthy donors. The donors (healthy individuals) were bone marrow donors. It was with 60 Vbeta and 13 Jbeta primers that the PCR ran. Sequencing used immunoSEQ multiplex PCR; TCRdb keeps in-frame clones, though not all of them. The sample lists about 160,000 clones; about 85% were seen once. Looked up from germline, CDR1 is LNHDA and CDR2 is SQIVND (reference sequence). The length of the CDR3 is 14 residues. V gave up 5 bases and J gave up 2 bases, with 12 bases separating them.

This chain uses TRBV19 with TRBJ2-5; tentatively, D is TRBD1 (6 bases). The TCR comes from a human donor in good health. Material for sequencing was PBMCs. CDR3 protein: CASSVTGYQETQYF. As DNA, the CDR3 is TGTGCCAGTAGTGTCACAGGGTATCAAGAGACCCAGTACTTC. Filled out from reference TRBV19 and TRBJ2-5, the complete variable domain reads DGGITQSPKYLFRKEGQNVTLSCEQNLNHDAMYWYRQDPGQGLRLIYYSQIVNDFQKGDIAEGYSVSREKKESFPLTVTSAQKNPTAFYLCASSVTGYQETQYFGPGTRLLVL.